Listed here are 24 T cell receptor beta chains from one sample, sequenced in a study of control samples from healthy donors and cancer patients (TCRdb year 2020). Libraries were made using the immunoSEQ multiplex PCR assay. TCRdb took over this immuneACCESS table, retaining in-frame rearrangements with V and J assigned. Such tables are incomplete; in checked studies, under half of the missing clones stem from an unresolved V gene, and the remainder is unexplained. In all, the sample holds around 110,000 clones, and about 88% of those were seen once. Roughly 2.5% of the sample comes from the top ten. Sequences were obtained from blood. These receptors were taken from a woman aged 70 to 79 in good health.

The chain is built from TRBV5-4 and TRBJ1-1, with D uncertain. The CDR3 covers 15 residues. V dropped 4 bases and J dropped 3 bases, with 16 bases sitting between them. CDR1 is SGHNT, CDR2 YYREEE, per germline (reference sequence). CDR3 in amino acids: CASSQIPNRYTEAFF. As DNA, the CDR3 is TGTGCCAGCAGCCAAATCCCAAACCGGTACACTGAAGCTTTCTTT. Full variable domain (remainder filled in from reference TRBV5-4 and TRBJ1-1): ETGVTQSPTHLIKTRGQQVTLRCSSQSGHNTVSWYQQALGQGPQFIFQYYREEENGRGNFPPRFSGLQFPNYSSELNVNALELDDSALYLCASSQIPNRYTEAFFGQGTRLTVV.

The sample holds a few counts of this clone. This chain connects TRBV4-2 to TRBJ1-6; D call uncertain. Germline loops: CDR1 LGHNA, CDR2 YNFKEQ. Trimming cost V 1 base and J 10 bases, with 14 bases left between them. The CDR3 covers 15 residues. The CDR3 spells CASSQADQAASPLHF. The CDR3 DNA is TGTGCCAGCAGCCAAGCAGACCAGGCGGCCTCACCCCTCCACTTT.

The chain uses TRBV5-5 and TRBJ1-2, with D hard to call. CDR3 size: 14 residues. From germline, CDR1 is SGHKS and CDR2 YYEKEE (reference sequence). V gave up 0 bases and J gave up 2 bases, with 8 bases separating them. The CDR3 coding sequence is TGTGCCAGCAGCTTGGTCGGCGGAAACTATGGCTACACCTTC. Its translation: CASSLVGGNYGYTF.

The J gene is TRBJ2-2, the V gene TRBV6-5, with no clear D. The CDR3 runs to 15 residues. Germline CDR1 is MNHEY and CDR2 is SVGAGI. Deletions cut 0 bases from V and 6 bases from J, with 11 bases between. In nucleotides, the CDR3 is TGTGCCAGCAGTTACTCTTACGGTGGCTCCGGGGAGCTGTTTTTT. This encodes CASSYSYGGSGELFF.

This clone came up a few times. The rearrangement joins TRBV19 to TRBJ1-2; TRBD1 is a possible D gene (6 bases). This CDR3 has 15 amino acids. Germline V gene data show CDR1 as LNHDA and CDR2 as SQIVND (reference sequence). Trimming left V 2 bases short and J 3 bases short, with 13 bases between. The DNA of the CDR3 is TGTGCCAGTAGTATATCGTCAGGACAGTACTATGGCTACACCTTC. Its translation is CASSISSGQYYGYTF. Complete variable domain (other parts from reference TRBV19 and TRBJ1-2): DGGITQSPKYLFRKEGQNVTLSCEQNLNHDAMYWYRQDPGQGLRLIYYSQIVNDFQKGDIAEGYSVSREKKESFPLTVTSAQKNPTAFYLCASSISSGQYYGYTFGSGTRLTVV.

This chain links TRBV19 with TRBJ1-1, with D unclear. V was pared by 0 bases and J by 7 bases, with 9 bases between. CDR1 and CDR2 (germline): LNHDA, SQIVND (reference sequence). The length of the CDR3 is 13 residues. This chain's CDR3 is CASSIEGTSEAFF. CDR3 nucleotides: TGTGCCAGTAGTATAGAGGGAACGAGTGAAGCTTTCTTT.

The chain links TRBV7-3 to TRBJ2-2; D not resolved. Germline CDR1 reads SGHTA; CDR2 reads FQGTGA. This CDR3 spans 12 amino acids. Trimming pared 8 bases from V and 0 bases from J, leaving 4 bases between. CDR3 amino acids: CASGANTGELFF. The CDR3 DNA reads as TGTGCCAGCGGGGCGAACACCGGGGAGCTGTTTTTT. Combining the CDR3 with reference TRBV7-3 and TRBJ2-2 gives the whole variable domain GAGVSQTPSNKVTEKGKYVELRCDPISGHTALYWYRQSLGQGPEFLIYFQGTGAADDSGLPNDRFFAVRPEGSVSTLKIQRTERGDSAVYLCASGANTGELFFGEGSRLTVL.

V and J are TRBV21-1 and TRBJ1-2; TRBD1 is taken as the D call from the table, unchecked against the DNA. TRBV21-1 corresponds to a pseudogene. The CDR3 sequence is 13 residues long. CDR3 protein: CASRRQGCGGYTF. In DNA form, the CDR3 reads TGTGCCTCCCGCAGACAGGGTTGCGGTGGCTACACCTTC.

V and J are TRBV27 and TRBJ2-7; D perhaps matches TRBD2 (6 bases). The CDR3 is made up of 12 amino acids. Germline loops: CDR1 MNHEY, CDR2 SMNVEV (reference sequence). V was shortened by 6 bases and J by 6 bases, with 12 bases between the two germline ends. The CDR3 sequence: CASRAGYTEQYF. CDR3 DNA: TGTGCCAGCAGGGCGGGGTATACCGAGCAGTACTTC.

The chain has TRBV7-9 and TRBJ1-2, with 7 bases aligning to TRBD1. J gave up 7 bases and V 5 bases, and 7 bases lay outside the gene matches. Per the germline V gene, CDR1 is SEHNR and CDR2 is FQNEAQ (reference sequence). The CDR3 loop spans 13 amino acids. This CDR3 reads CASSTRQGSGYTF. CDR3 coding DNA: TGTGCCAGCAGCACTCGACAGGGCTCTGGCTACACCTTC.

The chain employs TRBV20-1 and TRBJ2-7, with TRBD1 as a possible D gene (6 bases). The germline V gene has CDR1 DFQATT and CDR2 SNEGSKA (reference sequence). The CDR3 spans 14 residues. The V and J ends lost 3 bases and 2 bases respectively, with 14 bases between them. The CDR3: CSASSRGTTYEQYF. The CDR3 bases are TGCAGTGCTAGTTCCAGGGGCACCACCTACGAGCAGTACTTC.

This chain connects TRBV12-3 or TRBV12-4 to TRBJ1-4; D is ambiguous. V lost 6 bases and J lost 4, with 9 bases in between. The CDR3 loop spans 13 amino acids. CDR3 nucleotides: TGTGCCAGCAGCCGGACCGATAATGAAAAACTGTTTTTT. It encodes CASSRTDNEKLFF.

This chain uses TRBV6-5 with TRBJ1-1; tentative D call: TRBD1 (5 bases). CDR3 length: 13 residues. The germline V gene encodes CDR1 MNHEY and CDR2 SVGAGI. The ends were cut back, 7 bases at V and 1 base at J, with 10 bases in the middle. The chain's CDR3 is CASTRGGNTEAFF. The CDR3, as DNA: TGTGCCAGCACTAGGGGAGGGAACACTGAAGCTTTCTTT.

This clone was detected once. In DNA, the CDR3 is TGCGCCAGCAGCGAGCTGACAGGGGATGGCGAGACCCAGTACTTC. Translated: CASSELTGDGETQYF. The chain couples TRBV5-1 to TRBJ2-5, with 8 bases that match TRBD1. Germline V gives CDR1 SGHRS, CDR2 YFSETQ. There are 15 residues in the CDR3. V dropped 4 bases and J dropped 5; count of bases not matched to a gene: 10. The full variable domain, rest sourced from reference TRBV5-1 and TRBJ2-5, is KAGVTQTPRYLIKTRGQQVTLSCSPISGHRSVSWYQQTPGQGLQFLFEYFSETQRNKGNFPGRFSGRQFSNSRSEMNVSTLELGDSALYLCASSELTGDGETQYFGPGTRLLVL.

This chain uses TRBV6-2 or TRBV6-3 with TRBJ2-5, with 8 bases identical to TRBD2. This CDR3 spans 16 amino acids. V gave up 2 bases and J gave up 5 bases; unmatched junction bases: 10. Germline assignment: CDR1 MNHEY and CDR2 SVGEGT. Here the CDR3 reads CASSYGEAGGGETQYF. The DNA of the CDR3 is TGTGCCAGCAGTTACGGCGAGGCGGGGGGAGGCGAGACCCAGTACTTC.

V usage is TRBV7-2 and J usage is TRBJ1-1; D call uncertain. Between the trimmed V and J ends, which lost 3 bases and 7 bases, there was a span of 12 bases. The CDR3 has 13 residues. The germline V gene has CDR1 SGHTA and CDR2 FQGNSA. CDR3 DNA: TGTGCCAGCAGCTTGGAGGTCCTACGTGAAGCTTTCTTT. Translating gives CASSLEVLREAFF.

The V call is TRBV29-1, the J call TRBJ2-5; the D is unclear. CDR1 is SQVTM, CDR2 ANQGSEA, per germline. The CDR3 has 12 residues. Deletions cut 7 bases from V and 0 bases from J, with 9 bases between. The CDR3 sequence: CSARLYQETQYF. DNA for the CDR3: TGCAGCGCACGCCTGTACCAAGAGACCCAGTACTTC.

This clone has more than one count but fewer than ten. This chain links TRBV5-1 with TRBJ1-4, with a tentative D call TRBD1 (5 bases). This CDR3 spans 16 amino acids. The germline V and J ends were trimmed by 1 base and 5 bases, with 15 bases remaining between them. Per germline, CDR1 SGHRS and CDR2 YFSETQ. The CDR3 spells CASSLTGGTHNEKLFF. For the CDR3, the DNA is TGCGCCAGCAGCTTGACGGGGGGGACTCACAATGAAAAACTGTTTTTT.

V and J are TRBV15 and TRBJ2-2; 7 bases are a match to TRBD1. J was trimmed by 5 bases and V by 4 bases; bases with no gene match: 7. The CDR3 covers 15 residues. Germline CDR1 and CDR2: LNHNV and YYDKDF (reference sequence). This chain's CDR3 is CATSTDRVLTGELFF. CDR3 nucleotide sequence: TGTGCCACCAGCACAGACAGGGTACTAACCGGGGAGCTGTTTTTT.

V and J are TRBV4-1 and TRBJ1-1, with D possibly TRBD1 on 6 matching bases. In germline, CDR1 is MGHRA, CDR2 YSYEKL. The V and J ends lost 0 bases and 4 bases respectively, with 9 bases between them. The CDR3 runs 14 residues. In DNA form, the CDR3 reads TGCGCCAGCAGCCAAGAAACAGGGAGCACTGAAGCTTTCTTT. Translated, it gives CASSQETGSTEAFF.

V gene TRBV6-6 combines with J gene TRBJ1-2; D not resolved. The CDR3 runs to 16 residues. V was trimmed by 0 bases and J by 2 bases, leaving 13 bases between them. The germline gives CDR1 MNHNY, CDR2 SVGAGI (reference sequence). The CDR3 is CASSYSPSGRNYGYTF. The CDR3 DNA reads as TGTGCCAGCAGTTACTCTCCTTCCGGCAGGAACTATGGCTACACCTTC.

The DNA of the CDR3 is TGTGCCAGCAGCGATACTAGCGGGGATAGCACAGATACGCAGTATTTT. Encoded protein: CASSDTSGDSTDTQYF. J is TRBJ2-3 and V is TRBV7-3; 10 bases align to TRBD2. CDR1 is SGHTA and CDR2 is FQGTGA in the germline V gene. The V gene end was trimmed by 5 bases and the J gene end by 0 bases; junction bases not matched to a gene: 5. The CDR3 runs 16 residues.

The genes are TRBV2 and TRBJ2-7; D could derive from TRBD1 or TRBD2 (5 bases each). CDR3 length equals 16 residues. The germline V and J ends were trimmed by 3 bases and 12 bases, with 27 bases remaining between them. From germline, CDR1 is SNHLY and CDR2 FYNNEI. The DNA of the CDR3 is TGTGCCAGCAGTGATAATCCCAGGGTATCAACGGGGAGTCTGTACTTC. Amino acid sequence: CASSDNPRVSTGSLYF.

The rearrangement uses TRBV6-4 and TRBJ1-6; no definite D call. The germline V and J ends were trimmed by 2 bases and 13 bases, with 6 bases remaining between them. Per germline, CDR1 MRHNA and CDR2 SNTAGT. The CDR3 loop spans 11 amino acids. CDR3 DNA: TGTGCCAGCAGTGACGGAGGGCCCCTCCACTTT. Residues: CASSDGGPLHF.